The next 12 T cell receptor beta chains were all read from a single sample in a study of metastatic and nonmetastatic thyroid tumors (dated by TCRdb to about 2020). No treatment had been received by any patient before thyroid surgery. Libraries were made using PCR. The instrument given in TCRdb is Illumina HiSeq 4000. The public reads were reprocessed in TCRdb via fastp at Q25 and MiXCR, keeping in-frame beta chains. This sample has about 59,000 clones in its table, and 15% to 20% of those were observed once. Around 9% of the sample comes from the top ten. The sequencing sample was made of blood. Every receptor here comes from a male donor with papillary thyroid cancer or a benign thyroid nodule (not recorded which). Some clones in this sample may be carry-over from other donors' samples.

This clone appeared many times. This CDR3 reads CASRRTGNLNTEAFF. CDR3 nucleotides: TGCGCCAGCAGGAGGACAGGGAATTTGAACACTGAAGCTTTCTTT. The chain carries TRBV5-1 and TRBJ1-1, with 8 bases matching TRBD1. Trimming removed 5 bases from V and 0 bases from J; junction bases left unmatched: 6. The CDR3 covers 15 residues. In germline, CDR1 is SGHRS, CDR2 YFSETQ.

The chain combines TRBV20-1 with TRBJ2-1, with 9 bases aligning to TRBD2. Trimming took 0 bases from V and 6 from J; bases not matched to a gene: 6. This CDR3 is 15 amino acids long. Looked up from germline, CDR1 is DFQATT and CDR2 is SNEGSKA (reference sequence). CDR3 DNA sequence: TGCAGTGCTAGAGATGGAGCGGGAGGTTTCAATGAGCAGTTCTTC. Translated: CSARDGAGGFNEQFF.

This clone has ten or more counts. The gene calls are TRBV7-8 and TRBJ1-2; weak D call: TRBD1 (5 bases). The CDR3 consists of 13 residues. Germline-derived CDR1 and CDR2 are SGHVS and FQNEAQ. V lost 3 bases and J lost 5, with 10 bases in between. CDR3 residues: CASSFGGGYGYTF. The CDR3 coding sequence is TGTGCCAGCAGCTTTGGGGGTGGGTATGGCTACACCTTC. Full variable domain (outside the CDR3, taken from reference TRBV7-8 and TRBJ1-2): GAGVSQSPRYKVAKRGQDVALRCDPISGHVSLFWYQQALGQGPEFLTYFQNEAQLDKSGLPSDRFFAERPEGSVSTLKIQRTQQEDSAVYLCASSFGGGYGYTFGSGTRLTVV.

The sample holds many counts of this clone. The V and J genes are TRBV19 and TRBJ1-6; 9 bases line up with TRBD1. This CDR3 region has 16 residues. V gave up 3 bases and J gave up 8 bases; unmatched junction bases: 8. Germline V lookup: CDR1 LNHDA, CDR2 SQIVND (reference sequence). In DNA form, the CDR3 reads TGTGCCAGTAGTATGTCCGGGACAGGGACTGATTCACCCCTCCACTTT. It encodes CASSMSGTGTDSPLHF.

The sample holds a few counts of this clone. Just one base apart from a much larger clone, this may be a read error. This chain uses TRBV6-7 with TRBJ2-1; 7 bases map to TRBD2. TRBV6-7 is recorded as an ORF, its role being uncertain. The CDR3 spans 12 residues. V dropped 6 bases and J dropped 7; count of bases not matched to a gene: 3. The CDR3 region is CASSLGGNEQFF. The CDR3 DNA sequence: TGTGCCAGCAGCTTGGGGGGGAATGAGCAGTTCTTC.

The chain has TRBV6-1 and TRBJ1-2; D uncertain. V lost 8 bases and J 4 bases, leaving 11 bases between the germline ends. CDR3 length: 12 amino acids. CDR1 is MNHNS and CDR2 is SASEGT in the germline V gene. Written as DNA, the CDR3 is TGTGCCAGCCTACGCGTAGCCTATGGCTACACCTTC. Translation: CASLRVAYGYTF.

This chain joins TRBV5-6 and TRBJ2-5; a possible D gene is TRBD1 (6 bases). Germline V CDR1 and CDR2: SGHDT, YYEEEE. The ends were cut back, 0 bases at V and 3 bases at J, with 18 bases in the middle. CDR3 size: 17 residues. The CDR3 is CASSLAGWTERKETQYF. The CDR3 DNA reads TGTGCCAGCAGCTTGGCGGGTTGGACAGAAAGAAAAGAGACCCAGTACTTC.

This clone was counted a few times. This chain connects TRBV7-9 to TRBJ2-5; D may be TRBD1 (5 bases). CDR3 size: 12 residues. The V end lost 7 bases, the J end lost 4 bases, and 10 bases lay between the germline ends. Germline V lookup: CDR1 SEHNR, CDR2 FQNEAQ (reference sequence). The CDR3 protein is CASKSGRETQYF. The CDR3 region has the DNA TGTGCCAGCAAATCAGGGCGAGAGACCCAGTACTTC.

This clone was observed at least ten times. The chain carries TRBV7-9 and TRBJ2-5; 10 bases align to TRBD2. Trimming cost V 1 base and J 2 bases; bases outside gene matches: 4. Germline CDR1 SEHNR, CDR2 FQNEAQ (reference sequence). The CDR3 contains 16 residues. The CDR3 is CASSLVLAGEQETQYF. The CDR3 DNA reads TGTGCCAGCAGCTTAGTCCTAGCGGGAGAGCAAGAGACCCAGTACTTC.

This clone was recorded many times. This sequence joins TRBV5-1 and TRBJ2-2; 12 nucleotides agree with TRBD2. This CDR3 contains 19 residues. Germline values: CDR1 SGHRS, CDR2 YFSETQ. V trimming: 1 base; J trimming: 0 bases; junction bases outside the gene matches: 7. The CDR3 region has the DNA TGCGCCAGCAGCTTGCCGCGGACTAGCGGGAACGCGAACACCGGGGAGCTGTTTTTT. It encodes CASSLPRTSGNANTGELFF.

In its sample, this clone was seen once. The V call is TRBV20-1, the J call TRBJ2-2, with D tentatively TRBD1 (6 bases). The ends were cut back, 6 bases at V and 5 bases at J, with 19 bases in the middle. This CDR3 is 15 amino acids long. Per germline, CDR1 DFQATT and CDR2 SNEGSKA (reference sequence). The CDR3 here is CSASFLQGLTGELFF. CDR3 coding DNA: TGCAGTGCGAGTTTTTTACAGGGTTTGACCGGGGAGCTGTTTTTT.

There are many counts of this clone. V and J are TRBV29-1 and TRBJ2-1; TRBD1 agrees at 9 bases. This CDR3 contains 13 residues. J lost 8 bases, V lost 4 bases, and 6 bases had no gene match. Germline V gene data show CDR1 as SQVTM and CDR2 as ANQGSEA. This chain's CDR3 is CSVGGQGVYEQFF. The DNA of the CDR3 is TGCAGCGTTGGGGGACAGGGTGTCTATGAGCAGTTCTTC.